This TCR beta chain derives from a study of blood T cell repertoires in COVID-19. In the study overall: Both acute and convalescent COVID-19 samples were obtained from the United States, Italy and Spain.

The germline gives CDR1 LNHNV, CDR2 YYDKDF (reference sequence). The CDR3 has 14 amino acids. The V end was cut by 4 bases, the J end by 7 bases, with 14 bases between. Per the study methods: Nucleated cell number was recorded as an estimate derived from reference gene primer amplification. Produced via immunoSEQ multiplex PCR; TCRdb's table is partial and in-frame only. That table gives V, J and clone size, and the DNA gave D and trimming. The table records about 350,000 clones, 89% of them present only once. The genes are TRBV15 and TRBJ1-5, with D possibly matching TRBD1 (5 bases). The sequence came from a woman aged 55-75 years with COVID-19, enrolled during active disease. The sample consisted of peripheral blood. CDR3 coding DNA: TGTGCCACCAGCATAAATAATGCAGGGCAGCCCCAGCATTTT. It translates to CATSINNAGQPQHF. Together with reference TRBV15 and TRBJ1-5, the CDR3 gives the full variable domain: DAMVIQNPRYQVTQFGKPVTLSCSQTLNHNVMYWYQQKSSQAPKLLFHYYDKDFNNEADTPDNFQSRRPNTSFCFLDIRSPGLGDTAMYLCATSINNAGQPQHFGDGTRLSIL.